The sequence of this T cell receptor (beta chain) was determined in a study of control samples from healthy donors and cancer patients. TCRdb keeps only in-frame clones here, not all; method: immunoSEQ multiplex PCR. The sample holds around 76,000 clones, 85% to 95% seen once. This clone has just one count. The CDR3 runs to 14 residues. Germline-derived CDR1 and CDR2 are SGHAT and FQNNGV. V was trimmed by 1 base and J by 9 bases, leaving 10 bases between them. This TCR was recovered from a woman in her thirties or forties in good health. Sequenced material: blood. This sequence joins TRBV11-2 and TRBJ1-6; D gene ambiguous. The CDR3 sequence: CASSLGPPSSPLHF. The CDR3 DNA reads TGTGCCAGCAGCTTAGGGCCTCCCAGTTCACCCCTCCACTTT.